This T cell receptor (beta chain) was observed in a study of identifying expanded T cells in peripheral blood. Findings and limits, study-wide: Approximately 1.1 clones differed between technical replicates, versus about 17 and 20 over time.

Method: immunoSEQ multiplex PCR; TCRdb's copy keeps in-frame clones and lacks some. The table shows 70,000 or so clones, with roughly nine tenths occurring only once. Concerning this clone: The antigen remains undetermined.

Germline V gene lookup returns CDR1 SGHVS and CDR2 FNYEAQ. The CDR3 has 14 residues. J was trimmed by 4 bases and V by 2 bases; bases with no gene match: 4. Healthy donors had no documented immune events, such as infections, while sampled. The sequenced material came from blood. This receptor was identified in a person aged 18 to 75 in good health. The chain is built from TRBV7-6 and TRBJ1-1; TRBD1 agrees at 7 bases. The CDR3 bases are TGTGCCAGCAGCTTATCAGGGGGAAGCACTGAAGCTTTCTTT. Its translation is CASSLSGGSTEAFF.